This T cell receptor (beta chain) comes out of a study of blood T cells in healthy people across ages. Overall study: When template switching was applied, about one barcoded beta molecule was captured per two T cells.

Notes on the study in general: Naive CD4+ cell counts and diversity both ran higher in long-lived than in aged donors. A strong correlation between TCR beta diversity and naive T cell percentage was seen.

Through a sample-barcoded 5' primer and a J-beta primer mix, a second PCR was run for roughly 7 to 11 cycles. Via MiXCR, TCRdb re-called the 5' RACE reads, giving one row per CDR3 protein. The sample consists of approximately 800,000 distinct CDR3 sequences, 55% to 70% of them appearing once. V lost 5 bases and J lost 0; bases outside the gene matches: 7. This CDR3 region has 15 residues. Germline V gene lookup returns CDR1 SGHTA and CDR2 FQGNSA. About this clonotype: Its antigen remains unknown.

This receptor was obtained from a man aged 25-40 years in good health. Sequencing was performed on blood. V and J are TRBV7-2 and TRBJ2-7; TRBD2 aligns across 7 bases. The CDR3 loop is CASSQTSDHSYEQYF. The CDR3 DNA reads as TGTGCCAGCAGCCAAACTAGCGACCACTCCTACGAGCAGTACTTC.